This T cell receptor beta chain appears in the sequencing data of a study of CD8+ T cells in alopecia areata. Looking at the study overall: Grafting placed skin from approximately 6-12-month-old C3H/HeJ donors with spontaneous alopecia onto roughly 7-10-week-old female C3H/HeJ mice. Study-wide results and caveats: Across lesional scalp, and particularly alopecia totalis/universalis, clonality surpassed that of normal scalp. The study found TCR sharing across patients less clear than in mice, possibly for HLA reasons.

Extracted from the samples, RNA was reverse transcribed into cDNA to serve as the sequencing template. This table comes from immunoSEQ multiplex PCR, and its TCRdb copy is limited to in-frame clones, with some not included. The table lists around 290,000 clones, with no singletons. Germline V gene lookup returns CDR1 LGHNA and CDR2 YNLKQL (reference sequence). Between the trimmed V and J ends, which lost 0 bases and 3 bases, there was a span of 9 bases. CDR3 size: 14 residues. Details on this clone: Antigen specificity is unknown. Germline and genes here are mouse. The sequence runs out 4 residues before the end of the CDR3; the remainder is reconstructed from the germline J gene. Within the sample, other DNA sequences also encode this same CDR3.

Markers used for sorting pooled cutaneous lymph node cells were CD4, CD8alpha, NKG2D, NKG2ACE and others. Material for sequencing was CD4+ T cells sorted from a lymph node. The chain combines TRBV5 with TRBJ2-7; no firm D call. This TCR was recovered from a C3H/HeJ mouse with alopecia areata. This strain's MHC haplotype is H2-k. The CDR3 region is CASSQDGVGYEQYF. The DNA read from the CDR3 is TGTGCCAGCAGCCAAGATGGTGTGGGCTAT.